This TCR beta chain was profiled in a study of control samples from healthy donors and cancer patients. This clone appeared once. Profiled with immunoSEQ multiplex PCR; TCRdb holds only in-frame clones, not every one. The data hold hundreds of thousands of clones, with over 75% observed a single time. The CDR3 contains 14 residues. V lost 0 bases, J lost 4 bases, and 7 bases lay in between. Germline V gene sequence: CDR1 SEHNR, CDR2 FQNEAQ (reference sequence). This receptor was taken from a man in his forties with head and neck cancer. V gene TRBV7-9 combines with J gene TRBJ2-1; tentative D call: TRBD1 (6 bases). The material sequenced was PBMCs. CDR3 coding DNA: TGTGCCAGCAGCTTAGCGGGACAATACAATGAGCAGTTCTTC. Protein product: CASSLAGQYNEQFF.